This T cell receptor (beta chain) was recorded in a study of T cells in localized non-small cell lung cancer. Notes on the study in general: Uninvolved adjacent lung had more T cell clonality than any other tissue, topping tumor.

For this clone: Its antigen is as yet unknown.

Libraries were prepared by immunoSEQ multiplex PCR; TCRdb keeps only in-frame clonotypes and omits some of them. The data show fewer than 45,000 clones, about 88% seen once. With 0 bases removed from V and 4 bases from J, the gap between germline ends came to 10 bases. The germline CDR1 and CDR2 sequences are SGHRS and YFSETQ. The length of the CDR3 is 14 residues. The receptor was derived from a woman between 18 and 50 years old with stage III lung adenocarcinoma. Sample: peripheral blood, taken before any cancer treatment. The V gene is TRBV5-1, the J gene TRBJ2-5; D is ambiguous. CDR3 DNA: TGCGCCAGCAGCTTGGATTCGGTGGGAGAGACCCAGTACTTC. Protein: CASSLDSVGETQYF.